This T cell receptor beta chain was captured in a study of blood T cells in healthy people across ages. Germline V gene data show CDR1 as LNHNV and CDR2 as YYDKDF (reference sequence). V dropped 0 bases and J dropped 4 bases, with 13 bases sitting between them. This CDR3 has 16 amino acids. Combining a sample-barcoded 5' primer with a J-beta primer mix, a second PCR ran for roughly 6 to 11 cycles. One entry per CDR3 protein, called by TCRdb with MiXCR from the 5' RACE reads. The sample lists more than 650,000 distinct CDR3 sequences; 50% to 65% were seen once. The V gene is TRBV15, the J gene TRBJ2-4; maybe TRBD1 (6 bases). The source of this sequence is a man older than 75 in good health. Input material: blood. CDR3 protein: CATSRDDWTAKNIQYF. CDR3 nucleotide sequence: TGTGCCACCAGCAGAGATGATTGGACAGCGAAAAACATTCAGTACTTC.